The 4 T cell receptor beta chains listed next were all sequenced from one sample in a study of T cell responses to AZD1222 COVID-19 vaccine. Generated by immunoSEQ multiplex PCR, the TCRdb table keeps only in-frame clones and is missing some. The table has around 150,000 clones, approximately 92% seen once. The source was peripheral blood, collected 28 days after the second AZD1222 dose. The receptors were sampled from an adult who received the AZD1222 COVID-19 vaccine.

The chain carries TRBV29-1 and TRBJ2-7; 8 bases match TRBD1. Germline V CDR1 and CDR2: SQVTM, ANQGSEA. The CDR3 length is 13 residues. With 3 bases clipped from V and 5 bases from J, the junction kept 6 bases outside the gene matches. The CDR3 bases are TGCAGCGTTGATAGACCGGGACAGGACGAGCAGTACTTC. Translating it yields CSVDRPGQDEQYF.

The chain recombines TRBV30 with TRBJ2-7; 7 bases match TRBD1. V shed 1 base, J shed 3 bases, and the junction held 9 bases outside the gene matches. Germline V gene data show CDR1 as GTSNPN and CDR2 as SVGIG (reference sequence). The CDR3 has 15 residues. This chain's CDR3 is CAWSETGTAHYEQYF. The CDR3 region has the DNA TGTGCCTGGAGTGAGACCGGGACAGCACACTACGAGCAGTACTTC.

The rearrangement links TRBV12-5 to TRBJ2-7, with D perhaps being TRBD1 or TRBD2 (5 bases each). The CDR3 runs to 16 residues. Looked up from germline, CDR1 is LGHNT and CDR2 is FRNRAP. Trimming cost V 0 bases and J 6 bases, with 18 bases left between them. The CDR3 region is CASGLVGRDGLPEQYF. In DNA form, the CDR3 reads TGTGCTAGTGGTTTGGTGGGCCGGGACGGCCTCCCCGAGCAGTACTTC.

The chain employs TRBV30 and TRBJ2-7; 10 bases map to TRBD1. This CDR3 region has 13 residues. The junction had 8 bases not matched to a gene; V was cut back by 5 bases and J by 7 bases. The germline V gene has CDR1 GTSNPN and CDR2 SVGIG (reference sequence). The CDR3 protein is CAWADRGLWEQYF. DNA for the CDR3: TGTGCCTGGGCCGACAGGGGGCTCTGGGAGCAGTACTTC.